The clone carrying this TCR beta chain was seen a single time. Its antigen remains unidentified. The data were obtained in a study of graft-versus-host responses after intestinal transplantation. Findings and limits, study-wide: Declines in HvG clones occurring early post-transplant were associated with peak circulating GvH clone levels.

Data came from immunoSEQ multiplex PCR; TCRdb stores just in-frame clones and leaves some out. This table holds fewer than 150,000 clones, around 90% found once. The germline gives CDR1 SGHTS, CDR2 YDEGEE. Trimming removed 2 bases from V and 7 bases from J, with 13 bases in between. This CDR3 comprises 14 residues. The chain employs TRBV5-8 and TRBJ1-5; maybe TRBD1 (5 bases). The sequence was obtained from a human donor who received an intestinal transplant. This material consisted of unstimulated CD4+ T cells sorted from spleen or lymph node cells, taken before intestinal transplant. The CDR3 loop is CASSFRVAEQPQHF. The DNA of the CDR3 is TGTGCCAGCAGCTTCAGGGTCGCAGAACAGCCCCAGCATTTT.